This T cell receptor (beta chain) was found in a study of monozygotic twins with cystic fibrosis. Study-wide points: Co-twins had the most similar V usage for 13 of 16 pairs, J for 8.

Concerning this clone itself: Antigen unknown.

The germline CDR1 and CDR2 sequences are LGHNA and YSLEER. Trimming stripped 2 bases from V and 4 bases from J, with 17 bases between. The CDR3 spans 16 residues. The protocol was immunoSEQ multiplex PCR, while the TCRdb copy is restricted to in-frame clones and leaves out a portion. The data contain a few thousand clones, roughly 96% of them singletons. This sequence was found in a boy aged 2 to 10 with cystic fibrosis. This rearrangement joins TRBV4-3 to TRBJ1-2; D unresolved. Sequencing input: blood. In DNA, the CDR3 is TGCGCCAGCAGCCAACGTTCGGCGATAGACACCTATGGCTACACCTTC. Translation: CASSQRSAIDTYGYTF.